This entry concerns a single TCR beta chain. This clonotype showed up many times. The specificity of this receptor is unknown. Per-base qualities were not stored, and no clone one base away is much larger. The sample comes from a study of T cells in Graves' hyperthyroidism and ophthalmopathy (dated by TCRdb to the late 2010s). For the study in its entirety: Peripheral blood samples were taken at initial diagnosis, before any treatment was given. To identify TCR V-J signatures that set the groups apart, the researchers used a discovery cohort of about a hundred patients, made up of fewer than 50 with Graves' ophthalmopathy and some 55 with stable Graves' hyperthyroidism. Prospective prediction of ophthalmopathy was tested in an independent validation cohort of approximately 18 hyperthyroidism patients and roughly 16 patients who later progressed to ophthalmopathy. The 100 or so discovery patients were divided at random into training and test sets in a 7:3 ratio. Thyroid tissue and blood T-cell repertoires from six Graves' hyperthyroidism patients were also compared in the study. After sampling, hyperthyroidism patients received methimazole starting at 30 mg daily, and ophthalmopathy patients received high-dose intravenous methylprednisolone. The paper describes TCR Vbeta CDR3 sequencing of about 140 peripheral blood samples, made up of 43 ophthalmopathy patients, approximately 76 hyperthyroidism patients and some 17 progressor patients. Study-wide conclusions, independent of this receptor: Sample size was not statistically predetermined, and investigators were not blinded to group allocation. Ophthalmopathy was separated from stable hyperthyroidism by a 13 V-J signature model, with approximately 90% sensitivity and roughly 84% specificity obtained in cross-validation and 80%/75% obtained in testing. Most expanded thyroid clonotypes (frequency above 0.001) were also detected in blood, suggesting blood repertoires may reflect thyroid immune responses. In validation, the model predicted progression to ophthalmopathy a median of about 6 months before onset, with approximately 68% sensitivity and roughly 77% specificity.

Ophthalmopathy patients had moderately to severely active disease, with a Clinical Activity Score of 3 or more, a NOSPECS grade of 4 or more, and a disease duration of less than 3 months. Patients with uncontrolled infections, other autoimmune diseases, pregnancy or lactation were excluded. Diagnoses were established on the basis of clinical symptoms, serum thyroxine and TRAb, thyroid ultrasound, and orbital computed tomography. Ficoll-Paque density gradient centrifugation was used to isolate PBMCs from about 9.4 ml of fresh peripheral blood. Trizol reagent was used to extract total RNA, and RNA quality was then checked on an Agilent 2100 Bioanalyzer. TCR beta CDR3 regions were amplified from RNA transcripts. The TCR CDR3 was subjected to a first round of RT-PCR using the HTBI primer set and the Qiagen OneStep RT-PCR kit. Libraries were constructed in a second round of multiplex PCR, after which size selection and purification were performed. Paired-end sequencing of the libraries was performed with 100 bp reads on an Illumina HiSeq2000. Concerning the study's data processing: Raw data were processed with SOAPnuke, discarding reads with adapters, uncalled bases, mean Phred below 15, or no exact constant-primer or identifier match. COPE v1.2.5 was used to merge high-quality paired reads, and clonotypes were defined as unique nucleotide sequences. MiTCR v1.1 was used to align the clonotypes against IMGT TRBV, TRBD and TRBJ reference segments. Analysis was restricted to V-J combinations with a frequency above 0.0001, which covered 98% to 99.2% of repertoires. A TCS score was defined as the ratio of F50 (clonal expansion) to E x V (chaos), with BLOSUM62-based TCRdist applied between CDR3 peptides within each V-J. Welch's t-statistics and random forest reduced 500 to 650 V-J features to roughly 13, which were used in a naive Bayes classifier (R e1071). TCRdb reworked the public reads: Q25 trimming with fastp, MiXCR clone assembly, productive beta chains retained. Rows are unified per CDR3 protein, each entry keeping the most common DNA and genes. The authors' filters were not applied to this entry. Recorded for this sample are around 370,000 distinct CDR3 sequences; 18% of them occurred a single time. The ten most abundant clones make up roughly two fifths of the sample.

The sequence was collected from a man younger than 35 with Graves' ophthalmopathy. Sequenced sample: blood.

The base sequence is TGTGCCAGCAGCCTTACTAGCCCGGGGGAGCAGTACTTC. This yields the protein CASSLTSPGEQYF. The rearrangement joined TRBV2 to TRBJ2-7; a weak D assignment points to TRBD2 (6 bases agree). V sheds 6 bases and J sheds 7 bases, leaving 16 bases between their ends. The germline V gene specifies SNHLY as CDR1 and FYNNEI as CDR2. The CDR3 runs 13 residues from the cysteine to the phenylalanine. The only DNA kept is the CDR3, 39 bases in frame from the first base.